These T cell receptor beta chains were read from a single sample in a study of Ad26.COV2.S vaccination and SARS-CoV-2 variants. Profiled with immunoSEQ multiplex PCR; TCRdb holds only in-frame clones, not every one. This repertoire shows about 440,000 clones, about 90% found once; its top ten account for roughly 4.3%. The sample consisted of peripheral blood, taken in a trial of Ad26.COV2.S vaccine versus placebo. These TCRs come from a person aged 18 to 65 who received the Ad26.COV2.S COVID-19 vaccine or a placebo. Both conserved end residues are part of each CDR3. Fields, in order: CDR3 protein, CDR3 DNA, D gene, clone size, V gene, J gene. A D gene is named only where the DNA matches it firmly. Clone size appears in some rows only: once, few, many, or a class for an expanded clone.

CDR3aa: CASSDRRVRNEQYF
CDR3nt: TGTGCCAGCAGTGACAGACGGGTTAGGAACGAGCAGTACTTC
d_gene: NA
abundance: NA
v_gene: TRBV6-4
j_gene: TRBJ2-7

CDR3aa: CASGPRAEQETQYF
CDR3nt: TGTGCCAGCGGGCCCCGGGCAGAACAAGAGACCCAGTACTTC
d_gene: NA
abundance: NA
v_gene: TRBV6-5
j_gene: TRBJ2-5

CDR3aa: CASSLGLAGYTGELFF
CDR3nt: TGCGCCAGCAGCTTGGGACTAGCGGGTTACACCGGGGAGCTGTTTTTT
d_gene: TRBD2
abundance: NA
v_gene: TRBV5-1
j_gene: TRBJ2-2

CDR3aa: CATSGQYNEQFF
CDR3nt: TGTGCCACCAGTGGACAGTACAATGAGCAGTTCTTC
d_gene: NA
abundance: few
v_gene: TRBV24-1
j_gene: TRBJ2-1

CDR3aa: CASSATRGGNEQFF
CDR3nt: TGTGCCAGCAGTGCGACTAGAGGCGGGAATGAGCAGTTCTTC
d_gene: NA
abundance: once
v_gene: TRBV27
j_gene: TRBJ2-1

CDR3aa: CASSFLAGGPYEQYF
CDR3nt: TGTGCCAGCAGCTTTCTAGCGGGAGGCCCCTACGAGCAGTACTTC
d_gene: TRBD2
abundance: NA
v_gene: TRBV7-9
j_gene: TRBJ2-7

CDR3aa: CASSFNGRAGETQYF
CDR3nt: TGTGCCAGCAGCTTTAACGGGAGGGCCGGGGAGACCCAGTACTTC
d_gene: TRBD2
abundance: NA
v_gene: TRBV7-9
j_gene: TRBJ2-5

CDR3aa: CAWSVVTSSSRVF
CDR3nt: TGTGCCTGGAGTGTGGTTACCAGCTCAAGCCGGGTCTTC
d_gene: NA
abundance: NA
v_gene: TRBV30
j_gene: TRBJ2-1

CDR3aa: CASSPPPGQTYEQYF
CDR3nt: TGTGCCAGCAGTCCCCCCCCGGGACAGACCTACGAGCAGTACTTC
d_gene: TRBD1
abundance: NA
v_gene: TRBV6-2/TRBV6-3
j_gene: TRBJ2-7

CDR3aa: CASSREVGSAFF
CDR3nt: TGTGCCAGCAGCCGTGAAGTGGGTAGTGCTTTCTTT
d_gene: NA
abundance: NA
v_gene: TRBV7-9
j_gene: TRBJ1-1

CDR3aa: CASSVGQGDAYGYTF
CDR3nt: TGTGCCAGCAGCGTTGGGCAGGGGGACGCCTATGGCTACACCTTC
d_gene: TRBD1
abundance: NA
v_gene: TRBV9
j_gene: TRBJ1-2

CDR3aa: CSASIPRGPASYNEQFF
CDR3nt: TGCAGTGCTAGTATTCCCCGGGGCCCAGCGTCCTACAATGAGCAGTTCTTC
d_gene: NA
abundance: NA
v_gene: TRBV20-1
j_gene: TRBJ2-1

CDR3aa: CAISESRAGGNSNQPQHF
CDR3nt: TGTGCCATCAGTGAGTCCAGGGCAGGGGGAAATAGCAATCAGCCCCAGCATTTT
d_gene: TRBD1
abundance: NA
v_gene: TRBV10-3
j_gene: TRBJ1-5

CDR3aa: CASSQDRDYEETQYF
CDR3nt: TGTGCCAGCAGCCAAGATCGGGACTATGAAGAGACCCAGTACTTC
d_gene: TRBD2
abundance: NA
v_gene: TRBV3-1/TRBV3-2
j_gene: TRBJ2-5

CDR3aa: CASSLSALEDTQYF
CDR3nt: TGTGCCAGCAGTTTATCCGCCTTAGAGGATACGCAGTATTTT
d_gene: NA
abundance: NA
v_gene: TRBV27
j_gene: TRBJ2-3

CDR3aa: CASSRDSSYNEQFF
CDR3nt: TGCGCCAGCAGCCGGGACAGCTCCTACAATGAGCAGTTCTTC
d_gene: TRBD1
abundance: NA
v_gene: TRBV5-1
j_gene: TRBJ2-1

CDR3aa: CGISGFPSSGANVLTF
CDR3nt: TGTGGAATTTCAGGCTTTCCCAGCTCTGGGGCCAACGTCCTGACTTTC
d_gene: NA
abundance: NA
v_gene: TRBV30
j_gene: TRBJ2-6

CDR3aa: CSVEGGTGVAYEQYF
CDR3nt: TGCAGCGTTGAAGGGGGGACAGGGGTTGCCTACGAGCAGTACTTC
d_gene: TRBD1
abundance: NA
v_gene: TRBV29-1
j_gene: TRBJ2-7

CDR3aa: CASSIRPAATEAFF
CDR3nt: TGTGCCAGTAGTATTAGACCCGCCGCCACTGAAGCTTTCTTT
d_gene: NA
abundance: few
v_gene: TRBV19
j_gene: TRBJ1-1

CDR3aa: CASSEAVRGSYNSPLHF
CDR3nt: TGTGCCAGCAGTGAAGCGGTTCGGGGCTCCTATAATTCACCCCTCCACTTT
d_gene: NA
abundance: NA
v_gene: TRBV6-1
j_gene: TRBJ1-6

CDR3aa: CASSLGPGKVYEQYF
CDR3nt: TGTGCCAGCAGCTTGGGGCCAGGGAAGGTGTACGAGCAGTACTTC
d_gene: NA
abundance: NA
v_gene: TRBV5-5
j_gene: TRBJ2-7

CDR3aa: CASSLPTDRSTDTQYF
CDR3nt: TGTGCCAGCAGTTTACCCACAGACAGGAGCACAGATACGCAGTATTTT
d_gene: NA
abundance: NA
v_gene: TRBV28
j_gene: TRBJ2-3

CDR3aa: CASSFDRINEQFF
CDR3nt: TGTGCCAGCAGCTTCGACAGGATCAATGAGCAGTTCTTC
d_gene: NA
abundance: NA
v_gene: TRBV7-2
j_gene: TRBJ2-1

CDR3aa: CASSDSSGTYERYF
CDR3nt: TGCGCCAGCAGCGATTCTAGCGGGACCTACGAGCGGTACTTC
d_gene: TRBD2
abundance: NA
v_gene: TRBV5-1
j_gene: TRBJ2-7

CDR3aa: CASRQTGLGTYEQYF
CDR3nt: TGTGCCAGCCGACAAACTGGCTTAGGGACCTACGAGCAGTACTTC
d_gene: NA
abundance: NA
v_gene: TRBV5-6
j_gene: TRBJ2-7